These 20 T cell receptor beta chains were sequenced from one sample in a study of cytomegalovirus exposure and HLA in healthy donors. In the PCR, 60 Vbeta and 13 Jbeta primers were used. Clones were read by immunoSEQ multiplex PCR, and TCRdb kept only the in-frame ones, dropping some. This sample yields about 150,000 clones, of which over 60% are seen a single time; around 2% belongs to the top ten. The sample comprised PBMCs. The receptors here all came from a young man in good health and CMV-seronegative.

This chain uses TRBV19 with TRBJ1-1; TRBD1 is a possible D gene (5 bases). Trimming shortened V by 3 bases and J by 5 bases, and 10 bases separated the two germline ends. The CDR3 sequence is 13 residues long. CDR1 is LNHDA and CDR2 is SQIVND in the germline V gene (reference sequence). CDR3 region: CASSIWGGTEAFF. Written as DNA, the CDR3 is TGTGCCAGTAGTATTTGGGGGGGGACTGAAGCTTTCTTT. The full variable domain, in which reference TRBV19 and TRBJ1-1 provide the parts outside the CDR3, is DGGITQSPKYLFRKEGQNVTLSCEQNLNHDAMYWYRQDPGQGLRLIYYSQIVNDFQKGDIAEGYSVSREKKESFPLTVTSAQKNPTAFYLCASSIWGGTEAFFGQGTRLTVV.

This clone was seen only once. The V and J genes are TRBV2 and TRBJ2-7; 14 positions match TRBD2. V lost 1 base to trimming and J lost 11 bases; unmatched junction nucleotides: 7. CDR1 and CDR2 from the germline V gene are SNHLY and FYNNEI. The CDR3 is 15 residues long. The CDR3 loop reads CASSEEGTSGSGKYF. CDR3 DNA: TGTGCCAGCAGTGAAGAAGGGACTAGCGGGAGTGGCAAGTACTTC.

This sequence joins TRBV5-1 and TRBJ1-1, with TRBD1 matching 7 bases. J was trimmed by 5 bases and V by 2 bases; bases with no gene match: 9. Germline V gives CDR1 SGHRS, CDR2 YFSETQ. The length of the CDR3 is 15 residues. The CDR3 nucleotides read TGCGCCAGCAGCTTTGGACAGGCTAAATTGACTGAAGCTTTCTTT. Amino acid sequence: CASSFGQAKLTEAFF.

This clone was counted once. The chain recombines TRBV12-5 with TRBJ1-2; 9 positions match TRBD1. This CDR3 contains 14 residues. Germline V CDR1 and CDR2: LGHNT, FRNRAP. J gave up 7 bases and V 6 bases, and 9 bases lay outside the gene matches. CDR3 bases: TGTGCTAGTGGCCCCCCACAGGGGGCGGGTGGCTACACCTTC. It codes for CASGPPQGAGGYTF.

This chain's CDR3 is CASSPPGVGQGAYEQYF. The DNA of the CDR3 is TGTGCCAGCAGCCCACCAGGAGTGGGACAGGGGGCTTACGAGCAGTACTTC. V usage is TRBV7-8 and J usage is TRBJ2-7, with TRBD1 identical over 12 bases. Unmatched junction bases numbered 12, after V lost 5 bases and J lost 4 bases. Germline loops: CDR1 SGHVS, CDR2 FQNEAQ. CDR3 size: 17 residues.

The V call is TRBV5-1, the J call TRBJ2-7; TRBD1 aligns across 8 bases. J gave up 3 bases and V 0 bases, and 2 bases lay outside the gene matches. The CDR3 is 14 amino acids. In germline, CDR1 is SGHRS, CDR2 YFSETQ. CDR3 amino acids: CASSLATGGYEQYF. CDR3 nucleotide sequence: TGCGCCAGCAGCTTGGCCACAGGGGGCTACGAGCAGTACTTC.

The V gene is TRBV5-1, the J gene TRBJ1-2; TRBD1 matches 8 bases. The V gene end was trimmed by 1 base and the J gene end by 5 bases; junction bases not matched to a gene: 7. Germline V gene sequence: CDR1 SGHRS, CDR2 YFSETQ. This CDR3 spans 15 amino acids. CDR3 sequence (DNA): TGCGCCAGCAGCTTGCGCCGGGACAGGACTTATGGCTACACCTTC. Its protein product is CASSLRRDRTYGYTF. Full variable domain (remainder filled in from reference TRBV5-1 and TRBJ1-2): KAGVTQTPRYLIKTRGQQVTLSCSPISGHRSVSWYQQTPGQGLQFLFEYFSETQRNKGNFPGRFSGRQFSNSRSEMNVSTLELGDSALYLCASSLRRDRTYGYTFGSGTRLTVV.

The chain has TRBV5-1 and TRBJ1-2, with TRBD1 identical over 10 bases. Germline lookup yields CDR1 SGHRS and CDR2 YFSETQ. V shed 0 bases and J 10 bases; nucleotides not matched to a gene: 21. CDR3 size: 19 residues. The CDR3 DNA is TGCGCCAGCAGCTTGGGGGACCAAGGGGATACCGGGACAGGGGTGGACTACACCTTC. Protein product: CASSLGDQGDTGTGVDYTF.

J is TRBJ2-1 and V is TRBV29-1; maybe TRBD1 (9 bases). Germline CDR1 SQVTM, CDR2 ANQGSEA. The CDR3 spans 18 residues. V was pared by 4 bases and J by 5 bases, with 27 bases between. The CDR3 loop reads CSVVGLGTGTRRHNEQFF. Here the CDR3 DNA reads TGCAGCGTTGTAGGTCTGGGGACAGGGACTAGACGCCACAATGAGCAGTTCTTC.

The chain carries TRBV30 and TRBJ1-1; D unclear. CDR1 and CDR2 (germline): GTSNPN, SVGIG (reference sequence). The CDR3 extends over 14 amino acids. Deletions cut 4 bases from V and 5 bases from J, with 17 bases between. The CDR3 sequence is CAWTSLPGRTEAFF. The CDR3 DNA reads as TGTGCCTGGACCTCGTTGCCGGGAAGGACTGAAGCTTTCTTT.

A single count supports this clone. J is TRBJ1-3 and V is TRBV19; D remains ambiguous. The CDR3 is made up of 13 amino acids. CDR1 LNHDA and CDR2 SQIVND come from the germline V gene (reference sequence). With 4 bases removed from V and 4 bases from J, the gap between germline ends came to 8 bases. The CDR3 is CASSTTHGNTIYF. DNA of the CDR3: TGTGCCAGTAGTACGACACACGGAAACACCATATATTTT.

The chain combines TRBV15 with TRBJ2-1; tentative D call: TRBD2 (5 bases). V lost 2 bases, J lost 4 bases, and 12 bases lay in between. Germline-derived CDR1 and CDR2 are LNHNV and YYDKDF (reference sequence). The length of the CDR3 is 15 residues. The CDR3 spells CATSRTKDWYNEQFF. The CDR3, as DNA: TGTGCCACCAGCAGAACCAAGGACTGGTACAATGAGCAGTTCTTC.

This clone appeared a few times. The rearrangement uses TRBV19 and TRBJ2-1; 13 bases line up with TRBD2. The CDR3 loop spans 15 amino acids. CDR1 and CDR2 from the germline V gene are LNHDA and SQIVND (reference sequence). V lost 4 bases to trimming and J lost 6 bases; unmatched junction nucleotides: 3. The CDR3 here is CASSRTSGGFNEQFF. In DNA form, the CDR3 reads TGTGCCAGTAGTAGGACTAGCGGGGGCTTCAATGAGCAGTTCTTC.

This chain connects TRBV6-5 to TRBJ2-5; 12 nucleotides agree with TRBD1. Germline V gene data show CDR1 as MNHEY and CDR2 as SVGAGI. V was clipped by 2 bases and J by 6 bases; unmatched bases: 4. The CDR3 has 15 amino acids. CDR3 loop: CASSYGTGGEKTQYF. CDR3 in DNA: TGTGCCAGCAGTTACGGGACAGGGGGCGAGAAGACCCAGTACTTC.

This clone showed up just a few times. V is TRBV30 and J is TRBJ2-5, with D perhaps matching TRBD2 (5 bases). The V and J ends lost 4 bases and 5 bases respectively, with 11 bases between them. The CDR3 is 12 residues long. CDR1 GTSNPN and CDR2 SVGIG come from the germline V gene (reference sequence). In nucleotides, the CDR3 is TGTGCCTGGAAACTAGGATCGGAGACCCAGTACTTC. Protein sequence: CAWKLGSETQYF. Full variable domain (rest looked up from reference TRBV30 and TRBJ2-5): SQTIHQWPATLVQPVGSPLSLECTVEGTSNPNLYWYRQAAGRGLQLLFYSVGIGQISSEVPQNLSASRPQDRQFILSSKKLLLSDSGFYLCAWKLGSETQYFGPGTRLLVL.

J is TRBJ1-1 and V is TRBV15, with 7 bases aligning to TRBD1. Germline-derived CDR1 and CDR2 are LNHNV and YYDKDF (reference sequence). The CDR3 is 14 amino acids. V gave up 4 bases and J gave up 6 bases; unmatched junction bases: 8. The CDR3 bases are TGTGCCACCAGCATAGACAGGGATCGTCCTGAAGCTTTCTTT. Its protein product is CATSIDRDRPEAFF.

The CDR3 region has the DNA TGTGCCAGCAGTACCTGGAGGTACAATGAGCAGTTCTTC. Translating it yields CASSTWRYNEQFF. J is TRBJ2-1 and V is TRBV6-6; possible D gene TRBD2, 5 bases. The CDR3 is made up of 13 amino acids. Trimming took off 5 bases at V and 4 bases at J, with 9 bases between the two ends. Germline V lookup: CDR1 MNHNY, CDR2 SVGAGI (reference sequence).

V and J are TRBV9 and TRBJ2-1, with 8 bases aligning to TRBD2. Losses at the gene ends were 4 bases for V and 2 bases for J; bases not matched to a gene: 2. The germline gives CDR1 SGDLS, CDR2 YYNGEE. The CDR3 sequence is 14 residues long. CDR3 sequence reads: CASSTAGAYNEQFF. The CDR3 coding sequence is TGTGCCAGCAGCACAGCGGGAGCCTACAATGAGCAGTTCTTC.

The chain employs TRBV6-5 and TRBJ2-7; 7 positions match TRBD1. Germline lookup yields CDR1 MNHEY and CDR2 SVGAGI. The CDR3 has 15 residues. The V and J ends lost 0 bases and 7 bases, in that order; junction bases with no gene match: 9. The CDR3 bases are TGTGCCAGCAGTTACTCGCACAGGGGCCCGAGGGAGCAGTACTTC. This codes for CASSYSHRGPREQYF.

The V call is TRBV14, the J call TRBJ2-7; D remains ambiguous. From germline, CDR1 is SGHDN and CDR2 FVKESK. Deletions cut 1 base from V and 3 bases from J, with 4 bases between. This CDR3 comprises 12 residues. DNA for the CDR3: TGTGCCAGCAGCCAAGCCTACTACGAGCAGTACTTC. Amino acid sequence: CASSQAYYEQYF.